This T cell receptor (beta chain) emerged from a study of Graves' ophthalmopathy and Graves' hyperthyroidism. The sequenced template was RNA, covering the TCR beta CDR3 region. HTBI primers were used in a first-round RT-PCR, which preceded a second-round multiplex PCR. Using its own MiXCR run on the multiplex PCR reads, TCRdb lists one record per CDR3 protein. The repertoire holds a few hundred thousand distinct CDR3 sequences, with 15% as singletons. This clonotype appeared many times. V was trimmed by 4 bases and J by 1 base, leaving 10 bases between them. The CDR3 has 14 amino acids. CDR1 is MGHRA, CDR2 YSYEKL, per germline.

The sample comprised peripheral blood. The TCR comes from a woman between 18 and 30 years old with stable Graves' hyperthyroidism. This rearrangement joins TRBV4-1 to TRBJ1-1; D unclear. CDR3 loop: CASSLARTNTEAFF. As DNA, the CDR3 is TGCGCCAGCAGCCTAGCGAGGACGAACACTGAAGCTTTCTTT.